The present T cell receptor (beta chain) was sequenced within a study of CD8+ T cells in alopecia areata. Notes on the study in general: In scalp samples, resident alphabeta T cells of normal skin are also sequenced. Among patients, TCR sharing was less clear than in mice, a difference possibly due in part to HLA diversity in the patient population.

This clone was counted once. Its antigen is not identified. The sequencing template was cDNA reverse transcribed from extracted RNA. Repertoires were generated with immunoSEQ multiplex PCR, while TCRdb's copy carries only in-frame clones and drops some. The sample records 30,000 to 35,000 clones, around 50% being singletons. The source is a human donor with alopecia areata. The sequenced sample was NKG2D-high CD8+ T cells sorted from blood.

The CDR3 sequence: CASSLPGELFF. The DNA of the CDR3 is TGTGCCAGCAGCTTACCAGGAGAGCTGTTTTTT. V and J are TRBV7-8 and TRBJ2-2; no reliable D call. V lost 2 bases and J lost 11, with 6 bases in between. CDR3 length: 11 residues. Germline V gives CDR1 SGHVS, CDR2 FQNEAQ.